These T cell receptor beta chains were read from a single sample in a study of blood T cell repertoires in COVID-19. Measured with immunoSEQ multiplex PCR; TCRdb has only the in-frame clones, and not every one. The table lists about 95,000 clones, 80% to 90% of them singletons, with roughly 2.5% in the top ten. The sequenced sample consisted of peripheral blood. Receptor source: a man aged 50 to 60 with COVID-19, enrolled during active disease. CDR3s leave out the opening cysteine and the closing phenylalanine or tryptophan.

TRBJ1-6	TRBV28	ASRPLGQTNSPLH
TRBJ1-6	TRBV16	ASSQSAGSGYVALH
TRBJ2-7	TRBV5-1	ASSGAGTGISYEQY
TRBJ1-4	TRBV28	ASRIRDRKNEKLF
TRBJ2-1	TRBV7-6	ASSLRGGFYNEQF
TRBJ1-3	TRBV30	AWRRLSSGNTIY
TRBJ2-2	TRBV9	ASSETGAHTGELF
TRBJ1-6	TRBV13	ASSFGQVNSPLH
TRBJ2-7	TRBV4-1	ASSQGLRGQYEQY
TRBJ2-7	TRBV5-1	ASSLDRPSYEQY
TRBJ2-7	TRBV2	ASSGGQGHLYEQY
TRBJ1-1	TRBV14	ASSPDLNTEAF
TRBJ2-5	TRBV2	ASSGETGVRDETQY
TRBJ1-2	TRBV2	ASSPDREVGYT
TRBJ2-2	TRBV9	ASSVGGGLALPSGELF
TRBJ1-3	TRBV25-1	ASISDSNIGNTIY
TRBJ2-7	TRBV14	ASSQIEGLPYEQY
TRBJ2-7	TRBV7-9	ASSPRDIQSYEQY
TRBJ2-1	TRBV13	ASSLGYGTGNEQF
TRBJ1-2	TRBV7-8	ASSLLRHVNYGYT
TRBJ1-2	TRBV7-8	ASSEGGKKGST
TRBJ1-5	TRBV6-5	ASAGPVREQPQH
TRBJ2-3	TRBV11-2	ASSLGSHRVVTDTQY
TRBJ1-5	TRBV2	ASRRHENQPQH
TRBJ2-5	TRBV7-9	ASSLLRTSGGAMETQY
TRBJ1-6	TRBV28	ASSFGSPLH
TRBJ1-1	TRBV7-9	ASRKDSFPTEAF
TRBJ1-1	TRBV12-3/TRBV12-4	ASSPGPGTEAF
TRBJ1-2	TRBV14	ASSVDSDYGYT
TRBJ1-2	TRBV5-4	ASSLGQSNYGYT
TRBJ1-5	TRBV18	ASSPALTGVDQPQH
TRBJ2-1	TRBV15	ATSRLAGGAHNEQF
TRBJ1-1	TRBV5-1	ASSFWTGQGTEAF
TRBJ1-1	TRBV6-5	ASSYSGSRTEAF
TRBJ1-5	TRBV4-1	ASSQDVQGAQQPQH
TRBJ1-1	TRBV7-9	ASSTGTGYGVPDTEAF
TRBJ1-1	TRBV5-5	ASSQTGNTEAF
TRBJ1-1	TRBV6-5	ARLDSESEAF
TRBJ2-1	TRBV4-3	ASSQAIGTSRNEQF
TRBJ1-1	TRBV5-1	ASSLTGMNTEAF
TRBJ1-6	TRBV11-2	ASSLGIGGSPLH
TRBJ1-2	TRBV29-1	SVSRDVYGYT
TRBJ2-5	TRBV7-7	ASSLINVQETQY
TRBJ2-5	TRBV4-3	ASSQDFSGGLQETQY
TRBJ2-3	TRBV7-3	ASSLVGTSGGVLDTQY
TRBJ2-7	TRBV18	ASSLPPGHRTYEQY
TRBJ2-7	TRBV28	ASSLPSRRAEQY
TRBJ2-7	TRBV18	ASSPGQGAIYEQY
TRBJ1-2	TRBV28	ASNDPAGGRNYGYT